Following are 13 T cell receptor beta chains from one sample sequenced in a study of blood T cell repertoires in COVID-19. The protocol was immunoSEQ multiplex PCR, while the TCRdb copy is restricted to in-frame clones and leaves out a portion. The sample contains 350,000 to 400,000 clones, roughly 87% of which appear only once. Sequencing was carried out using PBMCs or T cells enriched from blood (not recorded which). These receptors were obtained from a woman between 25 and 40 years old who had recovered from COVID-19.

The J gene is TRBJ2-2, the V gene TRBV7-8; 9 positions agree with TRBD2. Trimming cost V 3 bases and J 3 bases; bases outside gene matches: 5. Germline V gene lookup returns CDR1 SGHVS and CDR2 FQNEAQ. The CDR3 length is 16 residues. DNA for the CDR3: TGTGCCAGCAGCTTCCCAGGACTAGCGCACACCGGGGAGCTGTTTTTT. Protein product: CASSFPGLAHTGELFF.

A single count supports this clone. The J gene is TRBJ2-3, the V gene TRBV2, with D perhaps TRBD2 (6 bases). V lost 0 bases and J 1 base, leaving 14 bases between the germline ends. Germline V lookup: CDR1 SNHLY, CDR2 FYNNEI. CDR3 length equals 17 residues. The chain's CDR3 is CASSEAMGGGRTDTQYF. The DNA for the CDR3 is TGTGCCAGCAGTGAAGCAATGGGGGGAGGTCGCACAGATACGCAGTATTTT.

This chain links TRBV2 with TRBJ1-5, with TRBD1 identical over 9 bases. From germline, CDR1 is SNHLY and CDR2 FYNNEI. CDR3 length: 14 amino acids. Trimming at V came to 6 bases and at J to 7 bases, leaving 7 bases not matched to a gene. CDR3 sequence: CASSGGQGGQPQHF. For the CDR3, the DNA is TGTGCCAGCAGCGGGGGACAGGGTGGACAGCCCCAGCATTTT.

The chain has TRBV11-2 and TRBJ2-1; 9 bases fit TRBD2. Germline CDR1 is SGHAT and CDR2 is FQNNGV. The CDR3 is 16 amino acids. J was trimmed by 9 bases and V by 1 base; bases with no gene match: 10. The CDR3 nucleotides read TGTGCCAGCAGCTTAGCTATAGCGGGAGCCGAGGTTGAGCAGTTCTTC. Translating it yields CASSLAIAGAEVEQFF.

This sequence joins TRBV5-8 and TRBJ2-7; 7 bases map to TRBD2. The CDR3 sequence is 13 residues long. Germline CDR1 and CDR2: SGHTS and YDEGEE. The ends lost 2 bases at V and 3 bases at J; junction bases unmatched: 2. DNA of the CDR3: TGTGCCAGCAGCTTACGGGGGGACTACGAGCAGTACTTC. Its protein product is CASSLRGDYEQYF.

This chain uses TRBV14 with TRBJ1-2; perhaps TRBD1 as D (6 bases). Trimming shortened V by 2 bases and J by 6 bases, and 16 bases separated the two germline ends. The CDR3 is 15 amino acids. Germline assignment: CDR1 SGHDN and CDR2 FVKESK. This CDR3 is CASSQMLDSPHGYTF. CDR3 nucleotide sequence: TGTGCCAGCAGCCAAATGTTGGACAGCCCCCATGGCTACACCTTC. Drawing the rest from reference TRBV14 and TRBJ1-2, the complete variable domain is EAGVTQFPSHSVIEKGQTVTLRCDPISGHDNLYWYRRVMGKEIKFLLHFVKESKQDESGMPNNRFLAERTGGTYSTLKVQPAELEDSGVYFCASSQMLDSPHGYTFGSGTRLTVV.

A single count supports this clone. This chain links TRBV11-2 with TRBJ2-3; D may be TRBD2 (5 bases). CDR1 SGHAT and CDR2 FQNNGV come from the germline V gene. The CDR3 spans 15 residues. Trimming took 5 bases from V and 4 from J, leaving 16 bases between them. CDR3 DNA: TGTGCCAGCAGCACAACGCGGACCGGGGCAGATACGCAGTATTTT. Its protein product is CASSTTRTGADTQYF.

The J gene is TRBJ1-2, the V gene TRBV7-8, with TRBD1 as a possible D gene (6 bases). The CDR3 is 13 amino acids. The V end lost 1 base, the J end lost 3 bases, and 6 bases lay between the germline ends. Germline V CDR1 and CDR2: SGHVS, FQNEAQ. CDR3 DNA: TGTGCCAGCAGCTTAGGACAGGACTATGGCTACACCTTC. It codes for CASSLGQDYGYTF.

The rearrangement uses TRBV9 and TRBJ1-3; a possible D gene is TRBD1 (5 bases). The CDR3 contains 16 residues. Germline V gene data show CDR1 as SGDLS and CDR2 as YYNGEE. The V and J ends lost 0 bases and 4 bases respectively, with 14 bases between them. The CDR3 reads CASSVGQPREGNTIYF. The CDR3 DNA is TGTGCCAGCAGCGTAGGACAGCCGAGAGAGGGAAACACCATATATTTT.

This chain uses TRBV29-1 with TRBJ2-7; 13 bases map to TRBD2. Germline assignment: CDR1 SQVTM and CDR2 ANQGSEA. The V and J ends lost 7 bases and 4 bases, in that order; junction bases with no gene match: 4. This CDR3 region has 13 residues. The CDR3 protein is CSAGTSGMYEQYF. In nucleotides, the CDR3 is TGCAGCGCCGGGACTAGCGGGATGTACGAGCAGTACTTC.

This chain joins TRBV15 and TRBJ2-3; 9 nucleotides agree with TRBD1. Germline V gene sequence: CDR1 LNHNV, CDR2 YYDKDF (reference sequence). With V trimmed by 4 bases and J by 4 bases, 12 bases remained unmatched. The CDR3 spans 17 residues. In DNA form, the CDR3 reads TGTGCCACCAGCACAACAGGGGGCATTTTCCCCTCAGATACGCAGTATTTT. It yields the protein CATSTTGGIFPSDTQYF.

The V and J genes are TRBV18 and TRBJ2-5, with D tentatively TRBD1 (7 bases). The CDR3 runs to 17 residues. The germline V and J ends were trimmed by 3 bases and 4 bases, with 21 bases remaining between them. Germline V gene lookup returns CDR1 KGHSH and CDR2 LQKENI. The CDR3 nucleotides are TGTGCCAGCTCACCTCGAGGGGGCCTAGCGCCGGGAGAGACCCAGTACTTC. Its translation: CASSPRGGLAPGETQYF.

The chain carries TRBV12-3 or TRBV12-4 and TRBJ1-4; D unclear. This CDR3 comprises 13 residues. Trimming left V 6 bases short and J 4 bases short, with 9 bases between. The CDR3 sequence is CASRPGVNEKLFF. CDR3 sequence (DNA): TGTGCCAGCAGACCGGGAGTTAATGAAAAACTGTTTTTT.